The source of this TCR beta chain is a study of blood T cell repertoires in COVID-19. Study-wide background: The samples span acute and convalescent COVID-19 from the United States, Italy and Spain. Sample material is recorded as cDNA or gDNA derived from T cells, B-cell-depleted T cells, or PBMCs.

Authors' analysis steps: Reference gene primers were amplified, and this amplification served to estimate nucleated cell counts. Measured with immunoSEQ multiplex PCR; TCRdb has only the in-frame clones, and not every one. V and J calls and clone size are copied from that table; D and trimming were computed from the DNA. Among 130,000 or so clones listed, just under 80% were seen once. The CDR3 spans 16 residues. Germline lookup yields CDR1 MRHNA and CDR2 SNTAGT. V shed 2 bases and J shed 2 bases, with 16 bases lying between them. The sequenced material came from peripheral blood. V usage is TRBV6-4 and J usage is TRBJ2-7, with a weak D call TRBD2 (6 bases). The receptor was derived from a man aged 55 to 70 with active or convalescent COVID-19. The CDR3 loop is CASSDRRRELTYEQYF. CDR3 DNA: TGTGCCAGCAGTGACCGACGGAGGGAACTAACCTACGAGCAGTACTTC.